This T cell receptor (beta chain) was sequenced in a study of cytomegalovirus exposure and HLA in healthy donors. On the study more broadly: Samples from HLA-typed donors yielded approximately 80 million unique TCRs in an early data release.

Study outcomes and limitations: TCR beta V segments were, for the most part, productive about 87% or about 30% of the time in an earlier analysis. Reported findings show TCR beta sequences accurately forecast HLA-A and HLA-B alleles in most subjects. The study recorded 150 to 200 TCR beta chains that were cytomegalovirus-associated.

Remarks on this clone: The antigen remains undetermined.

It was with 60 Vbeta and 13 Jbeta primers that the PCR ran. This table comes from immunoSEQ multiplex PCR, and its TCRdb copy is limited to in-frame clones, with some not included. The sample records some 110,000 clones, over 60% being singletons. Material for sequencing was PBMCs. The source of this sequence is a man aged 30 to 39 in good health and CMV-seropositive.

CDR3 DNA sequence: TGTGCCAGCAGTAATAGCGTCTTTGATGAGCAGTTCTTC. It is translated as CASSNSVFDEQFF. This rearrangement joins TRBV6-5 to TRBJ2-1, with D perhaps matching TRBD2 (5 bases). Germline V CDR1 and CDR2: MNHEY, SVGAGI. V was shortened by 5 bases and J by 8 bases, with 13 bases between the two germline ends. This CDR3 comprises 13 residues.